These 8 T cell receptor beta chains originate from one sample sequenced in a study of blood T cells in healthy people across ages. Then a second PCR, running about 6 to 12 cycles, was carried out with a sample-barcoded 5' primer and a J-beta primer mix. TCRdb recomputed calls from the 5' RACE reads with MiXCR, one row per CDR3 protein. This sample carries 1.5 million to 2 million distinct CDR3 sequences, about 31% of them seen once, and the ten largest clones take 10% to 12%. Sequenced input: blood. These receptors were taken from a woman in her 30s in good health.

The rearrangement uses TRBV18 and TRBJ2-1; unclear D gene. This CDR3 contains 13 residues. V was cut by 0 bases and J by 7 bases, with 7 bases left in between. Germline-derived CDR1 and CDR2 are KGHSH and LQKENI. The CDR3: CASSPPGWNEQFF. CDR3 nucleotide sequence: TGTGCCAGCTCACCACCCGGGTGGAATGAGCAGTTCTTC.

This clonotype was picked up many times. CDR3 sequence reads: CASSLVSGNGYTF. Here the CDR3 DNA reads TGTGCCAGCAGCTTAGTTTCAGGGAACGGCTACACCTTC. The chain carries TRBV7-9 and TRBJ1-2, with D possibly being TRBD1 (5 bases). Germline-derived CDR1 and CDR2 are SEHNR and FQNEAQ (reference sequence). The CDR3 extends over 13 amino acids. Trimming stripped 1 base from V and 8 bases from J, with 11 bases between.

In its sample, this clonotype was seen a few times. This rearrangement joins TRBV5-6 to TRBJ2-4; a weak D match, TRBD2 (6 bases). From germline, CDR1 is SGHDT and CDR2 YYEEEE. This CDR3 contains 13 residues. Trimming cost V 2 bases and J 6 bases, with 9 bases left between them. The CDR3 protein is CASSFSGGNIQYF. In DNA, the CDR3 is TGTGCCAGCAGCTTTTCCGGGGGAAACATTCAGTACTTC.

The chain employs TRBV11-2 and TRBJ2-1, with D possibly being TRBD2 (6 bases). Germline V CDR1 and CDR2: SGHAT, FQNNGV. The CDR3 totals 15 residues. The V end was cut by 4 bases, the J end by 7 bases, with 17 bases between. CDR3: CASSSASAEENEQFF. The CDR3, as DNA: TGTGCCAGCAGCTCCGCTAGCGCAGAAGAAAATGAGCAGTTCTTC.

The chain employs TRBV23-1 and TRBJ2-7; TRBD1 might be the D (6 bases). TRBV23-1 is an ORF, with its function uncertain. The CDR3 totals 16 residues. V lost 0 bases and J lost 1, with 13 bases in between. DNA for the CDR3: TGCGCCAGCAGTCAATCTAAACAGGGATGGTCCTACGAGCAGTACTTC. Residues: CASSQSKQGWSYEQYF.

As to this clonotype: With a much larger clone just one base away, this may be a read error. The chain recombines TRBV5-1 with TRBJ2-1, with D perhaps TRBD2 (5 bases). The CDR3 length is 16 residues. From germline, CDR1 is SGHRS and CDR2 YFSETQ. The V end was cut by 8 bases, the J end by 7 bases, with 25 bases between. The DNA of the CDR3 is TGCGCCAGTAAACCTTCCGGGATAGGTTTCTATAATGAGCAGTTCTTC. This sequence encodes CASKPSGIGFYNEQFF.

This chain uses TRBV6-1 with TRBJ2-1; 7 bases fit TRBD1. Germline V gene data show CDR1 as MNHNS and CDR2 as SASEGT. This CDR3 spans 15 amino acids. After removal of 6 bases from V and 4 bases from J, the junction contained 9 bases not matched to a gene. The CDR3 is CASRERDSNYNEQFF. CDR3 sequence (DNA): TGTGCCAGCAGGGAAAGGGACAGTAATTACAATGAGCAGTTCTTC.

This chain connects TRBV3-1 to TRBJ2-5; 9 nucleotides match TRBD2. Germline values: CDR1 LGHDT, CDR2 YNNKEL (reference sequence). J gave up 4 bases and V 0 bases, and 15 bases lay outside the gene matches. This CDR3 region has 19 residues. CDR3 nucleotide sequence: TGTGCCAGCAGCCAAGATAGGACTAGCGAATCGATGGTAACAGAGACCCAGTACTTC. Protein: CASSQDRTSESMVTETQYF.